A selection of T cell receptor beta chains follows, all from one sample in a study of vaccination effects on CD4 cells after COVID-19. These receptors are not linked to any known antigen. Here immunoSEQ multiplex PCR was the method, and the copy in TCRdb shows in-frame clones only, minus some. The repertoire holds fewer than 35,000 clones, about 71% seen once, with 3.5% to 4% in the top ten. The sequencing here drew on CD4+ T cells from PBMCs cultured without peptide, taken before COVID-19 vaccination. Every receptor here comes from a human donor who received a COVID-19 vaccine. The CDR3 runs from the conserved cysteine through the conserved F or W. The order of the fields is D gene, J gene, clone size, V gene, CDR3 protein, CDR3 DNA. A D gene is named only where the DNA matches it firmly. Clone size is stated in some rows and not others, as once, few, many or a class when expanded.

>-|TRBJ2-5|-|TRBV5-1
CASSRSGGQGVTQYF
TGCGCCAGCAGCCGGAGCGGGGGACAGGGAGTGACCCAGTACTTC
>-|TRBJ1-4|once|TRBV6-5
CATEDHFGEKLFF
TGTGCCACCGAGGACCACTTCGGTGAAAAACTGTTTTTT
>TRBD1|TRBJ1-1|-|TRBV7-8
CASSLGLLRRQGGTEAFF
TGTGCCAGCAGCTTAGGGTTGTTACGCCGACAGGGCGGTACTGAAGCTTTCTTT
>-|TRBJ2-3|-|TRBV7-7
CASSLRMTDTQYF
TGTGCCAGCAGTTTAAGGATGACAGATACGCAGTATTTT
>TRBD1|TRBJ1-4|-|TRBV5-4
CASSPGTGRPTNEKLFF
TGTGCCAGCAGCCCCGGGACAGGGCGACCAACTAATGAAAAACTGTTTTTT
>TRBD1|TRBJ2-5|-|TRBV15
CATSRGTGGEETQYF
TGTGCCACCAGCAGAGGGACAGGGGGCGAAGAGACCCAGTACTTC
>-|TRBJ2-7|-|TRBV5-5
CASSLDYGVGYEQYF
TGTGCCAGCAGCTTGGATTACGGGGTTGGGTACGAGCAGTACTTC
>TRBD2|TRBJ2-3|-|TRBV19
CASSIFSGGFQTDTQYF
TGTGCCAGTAGTATTTTCAGCGGGGGGTTCCAGACAGATACGCAGTATTTT
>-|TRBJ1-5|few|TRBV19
CASSAITAGNQPQHF
TGTGCCAGTAGCGCCATAACAGCGGGCAATCAGCCCCAGCATTTT
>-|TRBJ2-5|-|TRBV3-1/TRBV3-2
CASSSRRLQETQYF
TGTGCCAGCAGCAGCCGGAGACTCCAAGAGACCCAGTACTTC
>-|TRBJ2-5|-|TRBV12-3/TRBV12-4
CASSSTGFGTQYF
TGTGCCAGCAGCTCCACAGGGTTTGGGACCCAGTACTTC
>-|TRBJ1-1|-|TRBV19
CASSMGTILAEAFF
TGTGCCAGTAGTATGGGCACGATTCTCGCTGAAGCTTTCTTT
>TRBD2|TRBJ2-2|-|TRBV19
CARTLAPGLAEGTGELFF
TGTGCCAGAACGTTAGCCCCAGGACTAGCGGAAGGGACCGGGGAGCTGTTTTTT
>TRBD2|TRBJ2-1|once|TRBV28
CASSTTGTSGSHSSYNEQFF
TGTGCCAGCAGTACCACCGGGACTAGCGGGTCCCATAGCTCCTACAATGAGCAGTTCTTC
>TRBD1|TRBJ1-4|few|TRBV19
CASKERQGIEKLFF
TGTGCCAGTAAAGAAAGACAGGGGATTGAAAAACTGTTTTTT
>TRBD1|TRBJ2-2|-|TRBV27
CASSSRAGGLNTGELFF
TGTGCCAGCAGTTCTAGGGCAGGGGGCTTGAACACCGGGGAGCTGTTTTTT
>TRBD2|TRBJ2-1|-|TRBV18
CASSPRGVYMGTSFEQFF
TGTGCCAGCTCACCACGGGGCGTCTACATGGGGACTAGCTTTGAGCAGTTCTTC
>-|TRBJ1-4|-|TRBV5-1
CASSFGGSNEKLFF
TGCGCCAGCAGCTTTGGGGGGAGTAATGAAAAACTGTTTTTT
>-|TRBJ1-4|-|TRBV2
CASTGYEKLFF
TGTGCCAGCACGGGGTATGAAAAACTGTTTTTT
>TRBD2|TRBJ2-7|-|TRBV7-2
CASSSLAGSYEQYF
TGTGCCAGCAGCTCACTAGCGGGAAGTTACGAGCAGTACTTC
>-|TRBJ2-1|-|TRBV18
CASSTGTRSEQFF
TGTGCCAGCTCTACCGGGACCCGTAGTGAGCAGTTCTTC
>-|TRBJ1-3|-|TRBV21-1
CASSKGDDKDDHGNTIYF
TGTGCCAGCAGCAAGGGGGATGACAAGGATGATCATGGAAACACCATATATTTT
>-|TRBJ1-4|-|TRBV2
CASRAGALGEKLFF
TGTGCCAGCAGAGCCGGGGCTTTGGGTGAAAAACTGTTTTTT
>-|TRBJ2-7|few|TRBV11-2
CASSLGGSSSYEQYF
TGTGCCAGCAGCTTAGGGGGGAGCAGCTCCTACGAGCAGTACTTC
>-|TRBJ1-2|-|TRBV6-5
CASSRDRRYGYTF
TGTGCCAGCAGTAGGGACCGGAGATATGGCTACACCTTC
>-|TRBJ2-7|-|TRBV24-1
CATSQPSYEQYF
TGTGCCACCAGTCAGCCGTCCTACGAGCAGTACTTC
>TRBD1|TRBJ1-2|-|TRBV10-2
CASSELPGQGALGYTF
TGCGCCAGCAGTGAGTTACCGGGACAGGGGGCTTTAGGCTACACCTTC
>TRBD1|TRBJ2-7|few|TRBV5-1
CASSFRDRIYEQYF
TGCGCCAGCAGCTTCCGGGACAGAATCTACGAGCAGTACTTC
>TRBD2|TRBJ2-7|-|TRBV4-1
CASSQGGRTSGRSYEQYF
TGCGCCAGCAGCCAAGGCGGGAGGACTAGCGGGAGATCCTACGAGCAGTACTTC
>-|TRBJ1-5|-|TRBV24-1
CATSGANQGNQPQHF
TGTGCCACCAGTGGCGCCAATCAGGGCAATCAGCCCCAGCATTTT
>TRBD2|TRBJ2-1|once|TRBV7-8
CASSLSRAGAYNEQFF
TGTGCCAGCAGCTTGTCGAGAGCGGGGGCGTACAATGAGCAGTTCTTC
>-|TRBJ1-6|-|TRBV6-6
CASSWDVFNSPLHF
TGTGCCAGCAGTTGGGACGTTTTTAATTCACCCCTCCACTTT
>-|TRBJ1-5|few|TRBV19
CASSIDVAGTLNQPQHF
TGTGCCAGTAGTATAGACGTCGCCGGGACATTGAATCAGCCCCAGCATTTT
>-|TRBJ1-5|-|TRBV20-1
CSASPGRSGNQPQHF
TGCAGTGCTAGTCCTGGACGCTCGGGCAATCAGCCCCAGCATTTT